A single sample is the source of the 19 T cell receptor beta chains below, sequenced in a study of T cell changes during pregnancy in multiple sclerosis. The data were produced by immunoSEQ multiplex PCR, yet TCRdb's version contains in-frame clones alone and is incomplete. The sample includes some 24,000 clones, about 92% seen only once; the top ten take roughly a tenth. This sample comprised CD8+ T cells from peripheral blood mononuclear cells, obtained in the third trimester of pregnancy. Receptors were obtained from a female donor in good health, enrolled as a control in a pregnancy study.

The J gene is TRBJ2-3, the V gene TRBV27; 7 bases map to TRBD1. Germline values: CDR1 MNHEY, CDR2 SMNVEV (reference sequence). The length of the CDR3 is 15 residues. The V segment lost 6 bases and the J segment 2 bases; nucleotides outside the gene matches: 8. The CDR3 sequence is CASSEGTETTDTQYF. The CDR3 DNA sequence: TGTGCCAGCAGCGAAGGGACAGAAACCACAGATACGCAGTATTTT.

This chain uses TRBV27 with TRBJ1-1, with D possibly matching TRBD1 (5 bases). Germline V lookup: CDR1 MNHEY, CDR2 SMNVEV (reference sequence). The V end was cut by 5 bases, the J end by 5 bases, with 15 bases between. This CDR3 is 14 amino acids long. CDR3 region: CASSKWGVRTEAFF. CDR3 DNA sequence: TGTGCCAGCAGTAAATGGGGGGTTAGGACTGAAGCTTTCTTT.

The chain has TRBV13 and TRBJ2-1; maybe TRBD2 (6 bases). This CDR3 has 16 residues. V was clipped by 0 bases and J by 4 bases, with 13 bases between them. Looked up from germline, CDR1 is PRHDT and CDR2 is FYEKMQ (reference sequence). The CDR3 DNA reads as TGTGCCAGCAGCTTAGGCGGAGGGGCCGGGTACAATGAGCAGTTCTTC. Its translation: CASSLGGGAGYNEQFF.

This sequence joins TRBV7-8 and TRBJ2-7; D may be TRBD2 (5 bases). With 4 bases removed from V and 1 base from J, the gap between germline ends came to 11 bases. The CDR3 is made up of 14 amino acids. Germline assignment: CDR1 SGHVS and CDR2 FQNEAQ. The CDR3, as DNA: TGTGCCAGCAGCTCTCACGCGGGTTCCTACGAGCAGTACTTC. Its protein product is CASSSHAGSYEQYF.

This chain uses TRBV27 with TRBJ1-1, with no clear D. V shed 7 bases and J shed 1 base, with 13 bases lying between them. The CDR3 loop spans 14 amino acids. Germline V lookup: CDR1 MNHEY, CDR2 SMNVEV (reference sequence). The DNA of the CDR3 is TGTGCCAGCACGTCGAGGGAGAGGAACACTGAAGCTTTCTTT. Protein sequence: CASTSRERNTEAFF.

CDR3 bases: TGTGCCAGCAGCCAAGATCCCGGGGGGCTAGGGGATACGCAGTATTTT. Amino acids: CASSQDPGGLGDTQYF. The V gene is TRBV14, the J gene TRBJ2-3, with D tentatively TRBD2 (7 bases). This CDR3 contains 16 residues. The V end was cut by 0 bases, the J end by 6 bases, with 16 bases between. Germline V gives CDR1 SGHDN, CDR2 FVKESK.

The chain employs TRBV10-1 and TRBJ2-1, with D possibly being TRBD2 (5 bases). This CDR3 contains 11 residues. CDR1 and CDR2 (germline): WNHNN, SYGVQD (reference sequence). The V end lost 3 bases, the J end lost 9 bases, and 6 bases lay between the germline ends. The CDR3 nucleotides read TGCGCCAGCAGTGATGAGGGTGAGCAGTTCTTC. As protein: CASSDEGEQFF.

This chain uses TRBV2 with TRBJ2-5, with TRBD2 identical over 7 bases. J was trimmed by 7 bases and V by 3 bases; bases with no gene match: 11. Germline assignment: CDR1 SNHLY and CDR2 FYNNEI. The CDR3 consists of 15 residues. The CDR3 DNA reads TGTGCCAGCAGTGATACGGGTCGGGGGGAACCGACCCAGTACTTC. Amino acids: CASSDTGRGEPTQYF.

CDR3 region: CASRTRTSGSSDTQYF. The CDR3 nucleotides are TGTGCCAGCAGAACCAGGACTAGCGGGAGCTCAGATACGCAGTATTTT. V gene TRBV6-8 combines with J gene TRBJ2-3; TRBD2 matches at 13 bases. Germline V lookup: CDR1 MNHGY, CDR2 SAAAGT. The CDR3 covers 16 residues. V shed 6 bases and J 4 bases; nucleotides not matched to a gene: 7.

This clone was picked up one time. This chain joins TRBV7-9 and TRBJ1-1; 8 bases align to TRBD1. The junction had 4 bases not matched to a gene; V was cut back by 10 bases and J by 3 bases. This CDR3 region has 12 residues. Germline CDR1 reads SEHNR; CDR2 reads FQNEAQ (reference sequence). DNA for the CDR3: TGTGCCACCCGGGACAGGTACACTGAAGCTTTCTTT. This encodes CATRDRYTEAFF.

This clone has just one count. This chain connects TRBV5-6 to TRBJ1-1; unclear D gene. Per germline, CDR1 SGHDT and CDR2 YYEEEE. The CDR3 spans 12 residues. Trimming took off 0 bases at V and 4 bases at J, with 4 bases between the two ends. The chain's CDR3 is CASSLVRTEAFF. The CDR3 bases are TGTGCCAGCAGCTTGGTTCGCACTGAAGCTTTCTTT.

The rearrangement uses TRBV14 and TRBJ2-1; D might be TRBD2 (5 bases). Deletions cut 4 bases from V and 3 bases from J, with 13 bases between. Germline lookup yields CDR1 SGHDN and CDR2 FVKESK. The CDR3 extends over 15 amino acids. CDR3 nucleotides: TGTGCCAGCAGCCTGCCGGGGTGGGGCTACAATGAGCAGTTCTTC. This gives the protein CASSLPGWGYNEQFF.

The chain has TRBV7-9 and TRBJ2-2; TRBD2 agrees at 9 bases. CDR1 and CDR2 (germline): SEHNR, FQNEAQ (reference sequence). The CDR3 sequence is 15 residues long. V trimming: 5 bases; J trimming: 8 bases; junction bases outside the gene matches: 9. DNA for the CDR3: TGTGCCAGCAGCCAGACCGCGGGGGGGCTTGGGGAGCTGTTTTTT. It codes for CASSQTAGGLGELFF.

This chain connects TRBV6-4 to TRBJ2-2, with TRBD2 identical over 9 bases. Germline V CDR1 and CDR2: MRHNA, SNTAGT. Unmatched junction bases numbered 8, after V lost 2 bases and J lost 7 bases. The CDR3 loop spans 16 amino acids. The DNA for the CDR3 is TGTGCCAGCAGTGACACGGCTAGCGGGATAATCGGGGAGCTGTTTTTT. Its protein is CASSDTASGIIGELFF.

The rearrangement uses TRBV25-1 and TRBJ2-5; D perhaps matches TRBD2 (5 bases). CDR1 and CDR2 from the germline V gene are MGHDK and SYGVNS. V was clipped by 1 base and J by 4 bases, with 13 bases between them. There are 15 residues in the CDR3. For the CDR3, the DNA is TGTGCCAGCAGTGAATCAGGCGTTGCGGGAGAGACCCAGTACTTC. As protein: CASSESGVAGETQYF.

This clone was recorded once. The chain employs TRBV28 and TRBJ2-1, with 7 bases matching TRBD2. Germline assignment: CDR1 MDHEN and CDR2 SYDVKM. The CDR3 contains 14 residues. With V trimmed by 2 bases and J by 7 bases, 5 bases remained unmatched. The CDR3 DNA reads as TGTGCCAGCAGTTTAGCGGGAGTGGGGAATGAGCAGTTCTTC. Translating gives CASSLAGVGNEQFF.

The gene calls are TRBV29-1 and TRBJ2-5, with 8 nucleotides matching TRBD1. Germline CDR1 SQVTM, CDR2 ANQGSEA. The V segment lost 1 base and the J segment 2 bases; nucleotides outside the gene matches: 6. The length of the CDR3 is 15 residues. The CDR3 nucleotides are TGCAGCGTTGAAGGGTGGGACAGGCGTCAAGAGACCCAGTACTTC. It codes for CSVEGWDRRQETQYF.

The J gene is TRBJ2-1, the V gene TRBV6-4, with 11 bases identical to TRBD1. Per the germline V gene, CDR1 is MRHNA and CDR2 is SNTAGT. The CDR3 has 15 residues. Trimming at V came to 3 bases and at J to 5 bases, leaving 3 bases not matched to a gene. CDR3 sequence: CASSEGTGGNNEQFF. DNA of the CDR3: TGTGCCAGCAGTGAAGGGACAGGGGGAAACAATGAGCAGTTCTTC.

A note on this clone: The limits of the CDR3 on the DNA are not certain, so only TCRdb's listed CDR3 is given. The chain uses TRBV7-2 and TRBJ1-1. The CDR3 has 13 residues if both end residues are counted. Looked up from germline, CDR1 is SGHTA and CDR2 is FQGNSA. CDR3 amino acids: CASSLVGGGNPFF.